Shown below are 3 T cell receptor beta chains from a single sample sequenced in a study of identical twins. TCRdb fed the 5' RACE reads into MiXCR, producing one record per CDR3 protein. Among 550,000 to 700,000 distinct CDR3 sequences listed, around 21% were seen once. These data were likewise used in another study, on T cells expressing NK-cell markers.

Material: PBMCs. The receptor source for this set is a woman in her late teens or twenties in good health.

This clonotype was counted only a few times. This rearrangement joins TRBV9 to TRBJ2-1; 8 bases align to TRBD1. V was clipped by 0 bases and J by 9 bases; unmatched bases: 8. The length of the CDR3 is 15 residues. The germline CDR1 and CDR2 sequences are SGDLS and YYNGEE. Here the CDR3 reads CASSVARGRQFEQFF. The CDR3 DNA reads TGTGCCAGCAGCGTAGCCAGGGGGCGGCAGTTTGAGCAGTTCTTC. Using reference TRBV9 and TRBJ2-1 for the parts outside the CDR3, the full variable domain is DSGVTQTPKHLITATGQRVTLRCSPRSGDLSVYWYQQSLDQGLQFLIQYYNGEERAKGNILERFSAQQFPDLHSELNLSSLELGDSALYFCASSVARGRQFEQFFGPGTRLTVL.

DNA for the CDR3: TGTGCCAGCAGCTTAGGGATGACAGTAGGGACTGAAGCTTTCTTT. It yields the protein CASSLGMTVGTEAFF. This chain joins TRBV7-9 and TRBJ1-1; tentatively, D is TRBD1 (5 bases). The CDR3 runs to 15 residues. V was pared by 1 base and J by 5 bases, with 14 bases between. Germline V gene lookup returns CDR1 SEHNR and CDR2 FQNEAQ (reference sequence).

This clonotype appeared a few times. The V call is TRBV20-1, the J call TRBJ2-5; D remains ambiguous. The CDR3 extends over 14 amino acids. From germline, CDR1 is DFQATT and CDR2 SNEGSKA (reference sequence). Between the trimmed V and J ends, which lost 0 bases and 5 bases, there was a span of 13 bases. The CDR3 reads CSARDQEGLETQYF. In nucleotides, the CDR3 is TGCAGTGCTAGAGATCAGGAAGGGCTGGAGACCCAGTACTTC.